This TCR beta chain was identified during a study of T cell responses to AZD1222 COVID-19 vaccine. Data came from immunoSEQ multiplex PCR; TCRdb stores just in-frame clones and leaves some out. The data contain under 150,000 clones, approximately 89% of them singletons. For this clone: Its antigen is undetermined.

General observations from the study: The breadth and depth of Spike-specific TCRs increased once two AZD1222 doses had been given.

From germline, CDR1 is MNHEY and CDR2 SMNVEV (reference sequence). V shed 9 bases, J shed 8 bases, and the junction held 8 bases outside the gene matches. The CDR3 has 13 amino acids. This sample comprised peripheral blood, obtained on day 0 of AZD1222 vaccination. The clonotype comes from an adult in good health. The J gene is TRBJ2-1, the V gene TRBV27; 9 bases are a match to TRBD1. CDR3 nucleotide sequence: TGTGCCAGACTAACAGGGGGCCTCGATGAGCAGTTCTTC. Its protein product is CARLTGGLDEQFF.